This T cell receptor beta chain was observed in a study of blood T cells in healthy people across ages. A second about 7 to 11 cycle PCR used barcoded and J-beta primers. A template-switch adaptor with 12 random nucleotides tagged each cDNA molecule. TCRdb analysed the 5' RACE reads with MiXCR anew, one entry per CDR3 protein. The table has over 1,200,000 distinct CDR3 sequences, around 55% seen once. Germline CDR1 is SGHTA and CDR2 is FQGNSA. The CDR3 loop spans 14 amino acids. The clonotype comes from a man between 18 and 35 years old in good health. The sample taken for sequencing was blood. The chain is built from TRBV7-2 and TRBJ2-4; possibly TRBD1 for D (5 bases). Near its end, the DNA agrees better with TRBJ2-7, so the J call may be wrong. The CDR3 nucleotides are TGTGCCAGCAGCTTGCCCGACAGTTTCTACGAGCAGTACTTC. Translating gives CASSLPDSFYEQYF.